The source of this T cell receptor beta chain is a study of blood T cell repertoires in COVID-19. Overall study context: Acute and convalescent COVID-19 samples came from the United States, Italy and Spain. Sources were T cells, B-cell-depleted T cells, or PBMCs; the material itself was cDNA or gDNA.

Sequencing used immunoSEQ multiplex PCR; TCRdb keeps in-frame clones, though not all of them. The profile shows over 130,000 clones, around nine tenths of them singletons. The CDR3 runs 15 residues. Germline loops: CDR1 MNHEY, CDR2 SMNVEV (reference sequence). The V segment lost 8 bases and the J segment 5 bases; nucleotides outside the gene matches: 12. Sequenced: peripheral blood. This sequence joins TRBV27 and TRBJ2-1, with TRBD2 matching over 7 bases. The TCR sequence derives from a human donor in a cohort sampled during active COVID-19. The CDR3 reads CASAPREAGHNEQFF. The CDR3 bases are TGTGCCAGCGCACCACGGGAGGCGGGCCACAATGAGCAGTTCTTC.